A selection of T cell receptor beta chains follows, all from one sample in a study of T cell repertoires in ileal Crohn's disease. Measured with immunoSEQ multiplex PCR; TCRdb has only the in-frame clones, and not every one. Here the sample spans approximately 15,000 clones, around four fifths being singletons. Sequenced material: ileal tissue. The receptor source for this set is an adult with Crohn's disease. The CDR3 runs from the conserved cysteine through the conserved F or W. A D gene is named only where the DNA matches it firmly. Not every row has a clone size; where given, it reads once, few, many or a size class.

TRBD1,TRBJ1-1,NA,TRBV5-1,CASSLGQGAYTEAFF,TGCGCCAGCAGCTTGGGCCAGGGGGCTTACACTGAAGCTTTCTTT
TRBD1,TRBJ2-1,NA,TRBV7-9,CASSLEMTGVEQFF,TGTGCCAGCAGCTTAGAAATGACAGGGGTTGAGCAGTTCTTC
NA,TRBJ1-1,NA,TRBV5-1,CASSLDRANTEAFF,TGCGCCAGCAGCTTGGACAGAGCAAACACTGAAGCTTTCTTT
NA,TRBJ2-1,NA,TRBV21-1,CASSKALTGLAGEEQFF,TGTGCCAGCAGCAAAGCGCTCACGGGACTAGCGGGAGAAGAGCAGTTCTTC
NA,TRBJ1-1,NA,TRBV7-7,CASSYGANTEAFF,TGTGCTAGCAGCTACGGAGCGAACACTGAAGCTTTCTTT
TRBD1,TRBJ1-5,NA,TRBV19,CASLDRGHGQPQHF,TGTGCCAGTTTGGACAGGGGGCATGGTCAGCCCCAGCATTTT
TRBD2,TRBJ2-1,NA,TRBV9,CASASGGAWHEQFF,TGTGCCAGCGCTAGCGGGGGGGCCTGGCATGAGCAGTTCTTC
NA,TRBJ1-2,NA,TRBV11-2,CASSLIQGIDGYTF,TGTGCCAGCAGCTTGATCCAGGGTATTGATGGCTACACCTTC
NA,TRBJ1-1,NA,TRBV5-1,CASRGDVQGGTEAFF,TGCGCCAGCAGAGGGGACGTACAGGGTGGCACTGAAGCTTTCTTT
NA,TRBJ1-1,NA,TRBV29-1,CSVQQGYTTEAFF,TGCAGCGTTCAACAGGGTTATACCACTGAAGCTTTCTTT
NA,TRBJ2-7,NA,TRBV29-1,CSVEEGGYEQYF,TGCAGCGTTGAAGAGGGAGGCTACGAGCAGTACTTC
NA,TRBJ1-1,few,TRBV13,CASSLVGGLGTEAFF,TGTGCCAGCAGCTTAGTGGGGGGGCTCGGCACTGAAGCTTTCTTT
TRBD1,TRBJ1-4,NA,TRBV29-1,CSVEEGQGADEKLFF,TGCAGCGTTGAAGAGGGGCAGGGGGCCGACGAAAAACTGTTTTTT
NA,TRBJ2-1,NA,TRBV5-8,CASSLKDAAYNEQFF,TGTGCCAGCAGCTTGAAGGATGCGGCCTACAATGAGCAGTTCTTC
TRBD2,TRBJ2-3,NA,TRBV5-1,CASSLVLAGGTDTQYF,TGCGCCAGCAGCTTGGTTCTAGCGGGAGGCACAGATACGCAGTATTTT
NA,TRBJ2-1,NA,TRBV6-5,CASSYLGGQRNNEQFF,TGTGCCAGCAGTTACCTGGGGGGACAGCGGAACAATGAGCAGTTCTTC
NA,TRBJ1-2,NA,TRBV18,CASSPDGVYGYTF,TGTGCCAGCTCACCAGACGGGGTTTATGGCTACACCTTC
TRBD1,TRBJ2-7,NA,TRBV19,CASSLPGQGSNEQYF,TGTGCCAGTAGCCTGCCGGGACAGGGATCCAACGAGCAGTACTTC
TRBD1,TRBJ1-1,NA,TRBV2,CASSGPWDRGLAFF,TGTGCCAGCAGTGGGCCCTGGGACAGGGGGCTCGCTTTCTTT
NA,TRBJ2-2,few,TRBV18,CASSERQGGKDGELFF,TGTGCCAGCTCCGAGAGACAGGGAGGAAAGGACGGGGAGCTGTTTTTT
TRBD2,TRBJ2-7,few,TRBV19,CASSPRSSGSYEQYF,TGTGCCAGTAGTCCCCGGTCTAGCGGCAGCTACGAGCAGTACTTC
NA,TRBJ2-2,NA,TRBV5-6,CASSPRATGELFF,TGTGCCAGCAGCCCGAGGGCCACCGGGGAGCTGTTTTTT
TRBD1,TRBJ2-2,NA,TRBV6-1,CASNGDRGDTGELFF,TGTGCCAGCAATGGAGACAGGGGGGACACCGGGGAGCTGTTTTTT
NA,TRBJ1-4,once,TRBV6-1,CASRRGEKLFF,TGTGCCAGCCGGCGGGGGGAAAAACTGTTTTTT
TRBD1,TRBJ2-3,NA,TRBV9,CASSPLGQVTDTQYF,TGTGCCAGCAGCCCTTTGGGACAGGTCACAGATACGCAGTATTTT
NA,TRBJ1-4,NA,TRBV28,CASSTTLGAREKLFF,TGTGCCAGCAGTACCACATTGGGGGCCCGGGAAAAACTGTTTTTT
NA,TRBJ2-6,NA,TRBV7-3,CASSQGLGANVLTF,TGTGCCAGCAGTCAGGGCCTTGGGGCCAACGTCCTGACTTTC
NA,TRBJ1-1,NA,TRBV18,CASSPEVMNTEAFF,TGTGCCAGCTCACCTGAGGTCATGAACACTGAAGCTTTCTTT
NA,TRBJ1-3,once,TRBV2,CASRGGSSYSGNTIYF,TGTGCCAGCAGGGGAGGCAGTTCCTACTCTGGAAACACCATATATTTT
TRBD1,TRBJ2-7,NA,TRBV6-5,CASRTITGAPHF,TGTGCCAGCAGGACGATAACAGGGGCCCCGCACTTC
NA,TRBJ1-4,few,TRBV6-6,CASSHNEKLFF,TGTGCCAGCAGTCATAATGAAAAACTGTTTTTT
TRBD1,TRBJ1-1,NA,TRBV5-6,CASSGRQGVDEAFF,TGTGCCAGCAGCGGACGACAGGGGGTGGATGAAGCTTTCTTT
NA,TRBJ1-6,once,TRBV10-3,CAISPAGDASPLHF,TGTGCCATCTCCCCAGCAGGGGATGCTTCACCCCTCCACTTT
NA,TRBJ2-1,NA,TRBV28,CASSWGAPYNEQFF,TGTGCCAGCAGTTGGGGAGCCCCCTACAATGAGCAGTTCTTC
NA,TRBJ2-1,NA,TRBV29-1,CSVDWGGRITYNEQFF,TGCAGCGTTGATTGGGGGGGCAGAATTACCTACAATGAGCAGTTCTTC
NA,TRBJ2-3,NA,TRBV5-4,CASSMRTGIEQYF,TGTGCCAGCAGCATGAGGACTGGGATCGAACAGTATTTT
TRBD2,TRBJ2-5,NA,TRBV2,CASSRLAGTQETQYF,TGTGCCAGCAGTAGACTAGCGGGAACCCAAGAGACCCAGTACTTC
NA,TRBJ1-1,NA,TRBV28,CAIAPAGMVNTEAFF,TGTGCCATCGCACCAGCGGGGATGGTTAACACTGAAGCTTTCTTT
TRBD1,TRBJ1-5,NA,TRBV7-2,CASSEGAFSNQPQHF,TGTGCCAGCAGCGAGGGGGCTTTTAGCAATCAGCCCCAGCATTTT
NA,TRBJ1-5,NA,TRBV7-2,CASSLVVSGLQPQHF,TGTGCCAGCAGCTTAGTAGTGTCAGGGCTTCAGCCCCAGCATTTT
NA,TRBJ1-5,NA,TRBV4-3,CASSQEQGEFQPQHF,TGCGCCAGCAGCCAAGAACAGGGTGAGTTTCAGCCCCAGCATTTT
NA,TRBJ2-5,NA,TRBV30,CAWSNRSQETQYF,TGTGCCTGGAGCAACAGGAGTCAAGAGACCCAGTACTTC
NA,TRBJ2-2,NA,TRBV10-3,CAISPLTTPRTGELFF,TGTGCCATCAGTCCATTGACCACCCCGAGGACCGGGGAGCTGTTTTTT
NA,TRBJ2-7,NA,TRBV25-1,CASSEVRAGSYEQYF,TGTGCCAGCAGTGAGGTGAGGGCGGGGTCCTACGAGCAGTACTTC
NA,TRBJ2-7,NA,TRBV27,CASSLDPKGGTSYEQYF,TGTGCCAGCAGTTTAGATCCTAAGGGGGGGACCTCCTACGAGCAGTACTTC
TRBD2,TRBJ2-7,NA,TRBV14,CASKSVAGEYGEQYF,TGTGCCAGCAAGTCAGTAGCGGGAGAATATGGCGAGCAGTACTTC
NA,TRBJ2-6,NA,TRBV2,CASRATGFGANVLTF,TGTGCCAGCAGAGCGACGGGGTTTGGGGCCAACGTCCTGACTTTC
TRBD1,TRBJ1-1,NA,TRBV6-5,CASSFNQGANTEAFF,TGTGCCAGCAGTTTTAACCAGGGGGCAAACACTGAAGCTTTCTTT
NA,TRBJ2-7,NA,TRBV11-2,CASTGGRGTPYEQYF,TGTGCCAGCACCGGAGGGAGAGGCACACCCTACGAGCAGTACTTC